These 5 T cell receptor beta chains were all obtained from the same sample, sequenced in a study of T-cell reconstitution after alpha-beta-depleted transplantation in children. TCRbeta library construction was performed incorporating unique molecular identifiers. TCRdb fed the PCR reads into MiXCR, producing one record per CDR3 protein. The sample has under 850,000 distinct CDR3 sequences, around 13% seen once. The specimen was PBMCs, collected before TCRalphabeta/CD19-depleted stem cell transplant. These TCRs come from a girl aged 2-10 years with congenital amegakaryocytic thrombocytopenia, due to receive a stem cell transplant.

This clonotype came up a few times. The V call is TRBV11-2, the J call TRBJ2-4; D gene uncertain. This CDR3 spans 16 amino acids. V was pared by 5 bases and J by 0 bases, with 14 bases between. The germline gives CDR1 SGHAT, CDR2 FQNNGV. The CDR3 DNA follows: TGTGCCAGCAGCCCGCCCTCCGTCCTAGCCAAAAACATTCAGTACTTC. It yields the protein CASSPPSVLAKNIQYF.

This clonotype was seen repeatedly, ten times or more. CDR3 in amino acids: CASSPTGAYEQYF. CDR3 sequence (DNA): TGTGCCAGCAGCCCCACAGGGGCCTACGAGCAGTACTTC. The chain employs TRBV7-9 and TRBJ2-7; 7 bases align to TRBD1. Trimming cost V 5 bases and J 2 bases; bases outside gene matches: 3. The germline V gene has CDR1 SEHNR and CDR2 FQNEAQ (reference sequence). CDR3 length: 13 residues.

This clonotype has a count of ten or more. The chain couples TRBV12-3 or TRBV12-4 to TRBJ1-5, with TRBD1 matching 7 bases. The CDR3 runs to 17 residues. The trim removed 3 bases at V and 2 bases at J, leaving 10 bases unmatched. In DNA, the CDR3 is TGTGCCAGCAGTTTTTCGGGCCGAGGGGGCGGCAATCAGCCCCAGCATTTT. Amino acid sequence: CASSFSGRGGGNQPQHF.

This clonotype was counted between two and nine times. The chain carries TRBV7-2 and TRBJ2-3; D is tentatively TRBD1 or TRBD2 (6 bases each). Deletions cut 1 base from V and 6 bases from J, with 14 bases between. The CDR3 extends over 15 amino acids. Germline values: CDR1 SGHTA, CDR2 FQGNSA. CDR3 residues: CASSLEGGAVDTQYF. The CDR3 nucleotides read TGTGCCAGCAGCTTAGAGGGGGGCGCGGTTGATACGCAGTATTTT.

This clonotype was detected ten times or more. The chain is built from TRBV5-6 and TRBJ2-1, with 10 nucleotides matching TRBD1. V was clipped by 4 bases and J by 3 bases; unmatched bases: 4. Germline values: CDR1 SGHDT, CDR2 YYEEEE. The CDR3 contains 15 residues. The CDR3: CASSPGTGDYNEQFF. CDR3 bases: TGTGCCAGCAGCCCCGGGACAGGGGACTACAATGAGCAGTTCTTC.